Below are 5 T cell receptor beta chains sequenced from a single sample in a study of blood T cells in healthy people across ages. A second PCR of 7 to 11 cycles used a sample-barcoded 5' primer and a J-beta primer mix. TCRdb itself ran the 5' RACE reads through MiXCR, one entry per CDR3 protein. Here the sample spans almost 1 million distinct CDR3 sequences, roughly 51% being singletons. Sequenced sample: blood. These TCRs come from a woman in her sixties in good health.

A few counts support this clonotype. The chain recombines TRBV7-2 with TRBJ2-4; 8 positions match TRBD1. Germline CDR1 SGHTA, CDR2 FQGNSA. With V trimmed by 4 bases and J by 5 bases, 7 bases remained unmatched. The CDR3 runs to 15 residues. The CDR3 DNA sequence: TGTGCCAGCAGCTCAGGGGGCGCGGCCCAAAACATTCAGTACTTC. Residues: CASSSGGAAQNIQYF.

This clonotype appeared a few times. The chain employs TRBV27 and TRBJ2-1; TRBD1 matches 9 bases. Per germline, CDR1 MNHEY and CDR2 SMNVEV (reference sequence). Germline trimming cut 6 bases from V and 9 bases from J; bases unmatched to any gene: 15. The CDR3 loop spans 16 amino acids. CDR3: CASRLTGTGLISEQFF. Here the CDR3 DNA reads TGTGCCAGCAGACTAACCGGGACAGGGTTAATTTCTGAGCAGTTCTTC.

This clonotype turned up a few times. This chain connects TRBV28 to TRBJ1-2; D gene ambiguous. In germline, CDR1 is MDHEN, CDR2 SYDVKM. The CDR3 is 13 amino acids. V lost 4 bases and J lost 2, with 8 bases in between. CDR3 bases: TGTGCCAGCAGTTCCGGCGGGAACTATGGCTACACCTTC. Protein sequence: CASSSGGNYGYTF.

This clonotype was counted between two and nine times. In DNA form, the CDR3 reads TGTGCCAGCAGCTTAACCCTGGGGACAGGGGTCTCGTGGGAGCAGTACTTC. Translating it yields CASSLTLGTGVSWEQYF. The V and J genes are TRBV11-1 and TRBJ2-5; TRBD1 matches at 10 bases. The J segment lost 11 bases and the V segment lost 2 bases, leaving 17 bases of the junction unmatched. The CDR3 is 17 amino acids. Germline values: CDR1 SGHAT, CDR2 FQDESV (reference sequence).

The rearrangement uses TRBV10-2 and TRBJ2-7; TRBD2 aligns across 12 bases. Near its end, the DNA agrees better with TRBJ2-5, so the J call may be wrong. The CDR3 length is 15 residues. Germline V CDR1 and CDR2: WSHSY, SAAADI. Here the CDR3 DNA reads TGCGCCAGCAGTGATCGACTAGCGGGGGAAGAGACCCAGTACTTC. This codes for CASSDRLAGEETQYF.